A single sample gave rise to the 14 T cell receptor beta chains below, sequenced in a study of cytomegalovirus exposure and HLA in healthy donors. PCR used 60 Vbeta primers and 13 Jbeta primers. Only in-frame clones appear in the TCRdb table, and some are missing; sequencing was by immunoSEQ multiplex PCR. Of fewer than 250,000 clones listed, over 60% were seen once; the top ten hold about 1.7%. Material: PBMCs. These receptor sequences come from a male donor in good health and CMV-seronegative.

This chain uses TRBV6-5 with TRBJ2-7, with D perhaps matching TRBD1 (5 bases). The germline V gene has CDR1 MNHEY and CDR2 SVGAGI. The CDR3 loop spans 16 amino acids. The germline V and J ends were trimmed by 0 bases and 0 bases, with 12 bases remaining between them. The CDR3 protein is CASSYSFSDNSYEQYF. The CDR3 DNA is TGTGCCAGCAGTTACTCGTTCTCGGACAACTCCTACGAGCAGTACTTC.

CDR3 loop: CASRTSGYNNEQFF. CDR3 bases: TGTGCCAGTAGGACTAGCGGGTATAACAATGAGCAGTTCTTC. The rearrangement links TRBV19 to TRBJ2-1; 10 positions match TRBD2. Germline CDR1 and CDR2: LNHDA and SQIVND (reference sequence). Trimming removed 6 bases from V and 5 bases from J; junction bases left unmatched: 4. This CDR3 comprises 14 residues.

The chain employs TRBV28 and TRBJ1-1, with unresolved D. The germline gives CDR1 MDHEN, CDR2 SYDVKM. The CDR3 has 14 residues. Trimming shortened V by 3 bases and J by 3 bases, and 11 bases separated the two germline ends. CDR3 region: CASSFPDTDTEAFF. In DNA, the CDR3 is TGTGCCAGCAGTTTCCCAGACACGGACACTGAAGCTTTCTTT.

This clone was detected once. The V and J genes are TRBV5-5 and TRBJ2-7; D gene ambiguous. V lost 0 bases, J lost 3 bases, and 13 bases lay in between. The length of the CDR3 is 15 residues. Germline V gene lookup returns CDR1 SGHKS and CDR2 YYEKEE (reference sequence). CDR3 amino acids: CASSLEGVGLYEQYF. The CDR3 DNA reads TGTGCCAGCAGCTTGGAAGGTGTGGGCCTCTACGAGCAGTACTTC.

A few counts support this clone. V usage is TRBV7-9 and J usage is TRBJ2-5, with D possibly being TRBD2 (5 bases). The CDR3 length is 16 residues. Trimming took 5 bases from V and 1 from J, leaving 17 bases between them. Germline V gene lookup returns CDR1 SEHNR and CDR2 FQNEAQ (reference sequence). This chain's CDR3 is CASSRRGSGVQETQYF. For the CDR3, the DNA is TGTGCCAGCAGCCGACGAGGGTCAGGAGTCCAAGAGACCCAGTACTTC.

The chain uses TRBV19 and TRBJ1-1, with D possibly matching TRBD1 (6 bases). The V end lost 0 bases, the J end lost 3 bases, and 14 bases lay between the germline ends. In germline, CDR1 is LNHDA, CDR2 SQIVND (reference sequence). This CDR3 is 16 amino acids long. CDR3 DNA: TGTGCCAGTAGTATAGAAGACAGGTTTCGGGACACTGAAGCTTTCTTT. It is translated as CASSIEDRFRDTEAFF.

For the CDR3, the DNA is TGCAGCGCCGGGACAGGGGCCTACGAGCAGTACTTC. It encodes CSAGTGAYEQYF. This chain connects TRBV29-1 to TRBJ2-5; 10 bases are a match to TRBD1. The J call may be wrong; the DNA end is better matched by TRBJ2-7. This CDR3 spans 12 amino acids. CDR1 is SQVTM, CDR2 ANQGSEA, per germline.

This CDR3 is CASSQDQQRGAYNEQFF. The DNA of the CDR3 is TGTGCCAGCAGCCAAGATCAACAGCGGGGGGCGTACAATGAGCAGTTCTTC. The V call is TRBV4-2, the J call TRBJ2-1; 9 bases are shared with TRBD2. CDR1 is LGHNA and CDR2 is YNFKEQ in the germline V gene. The CDR3 length is 17 residues. After removal of 0 bases from V and 4 bases from J, the junction contained 7 bases not matched to a gene.

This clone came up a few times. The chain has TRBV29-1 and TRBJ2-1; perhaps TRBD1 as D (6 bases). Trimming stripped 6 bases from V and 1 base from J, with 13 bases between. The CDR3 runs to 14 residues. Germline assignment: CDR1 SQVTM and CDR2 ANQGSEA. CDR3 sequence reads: CSVDNRDSYNEQFF. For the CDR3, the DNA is TGCAGCGTCGACAACAGGGATTCCTACAATGAGCAGTTCTTC.

CDR3 loop: CASSPPNRAEDTQYF. For the CDR3, the DNA is TGTGCCAGCAGCCCCCCGAACCGAGCGGAAGATACGCAGTATTTT. The chain combines TRBV28 with TRBJ2-3, with a possible D match to TRBD2 (5 bases). Germline CDR1 reads MDHEN; CDR2 reads SYDVKM. V lost 6 bases, J lost 5 bases, and 18 bases lay in between. The CDR3 totals 15 residues. Supplemented by reference TRBV28 and TRBJ2-3, the full variable domain reads DVKVTQSSRYLVKRTGEKVFLECVQDMDHENMFWYRQDPGLGLRLIYFSYDVKMKEKGDIPEGYSVSREKKERFSLILESASTNQTSMYLCASSPPNRAEDTQYFGPGTRLTVL.

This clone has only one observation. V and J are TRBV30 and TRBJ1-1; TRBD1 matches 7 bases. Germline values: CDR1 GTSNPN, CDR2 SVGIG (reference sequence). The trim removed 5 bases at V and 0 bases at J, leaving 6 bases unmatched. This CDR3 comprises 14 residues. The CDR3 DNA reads TGTGCCTGGGGGGCAGGGGGTGTGAACACTGAAGCTTTCTTT. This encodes CAWGAGGVNTEAFF.

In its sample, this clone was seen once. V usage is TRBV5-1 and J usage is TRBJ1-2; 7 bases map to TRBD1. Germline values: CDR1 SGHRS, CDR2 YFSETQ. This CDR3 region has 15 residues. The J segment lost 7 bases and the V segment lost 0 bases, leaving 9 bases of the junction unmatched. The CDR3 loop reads CASSLAKPTGAGYTF. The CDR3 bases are TGCGCCAGCAGCTTGGCCAAACCCACAGGGGCTGGCTACACCTTC.

CDR3 in amino acids: CASSLRDADTEAFF. The DNA of the CDR3 is TGTGCCAGCAGCCTACGGGATGCGGACACTGAAGCTTTCTTT. V gene TRBV11-2 combines with J gene TRBJ1-1; D is unresolved. The germline V gene has CDR1 SGHAT and CDR2 FQNNGV. CDR3 length: 14 amino acids. The V gene lost 5 bases and the J gene lost 3 bases, with 13 bases spanning the gap.

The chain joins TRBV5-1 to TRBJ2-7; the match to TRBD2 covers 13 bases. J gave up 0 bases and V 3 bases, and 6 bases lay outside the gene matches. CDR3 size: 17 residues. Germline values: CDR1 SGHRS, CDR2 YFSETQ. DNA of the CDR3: TGCGCCAGCAGCTCAACTAGCGGGGGGGCGAACTCCTACGAGCAGTACTTC. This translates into CASSSTSGGANSYEQYF.